This T cell receptor (beta chain) originates from a study of human T cells and chemical hapten exposure. Study as a whole: Across samples, TCR yields varied, mostly owing to small differences in pooled library volumes. Whole-study findings and limits: Expanded TCRs grouped into significantly more large CDR3 similarity clusters than controls produced. Unchanged with DPC sensitization were TCRs above 1 in 1000 frequency.

Time point noted: patch test 2, 6 weeks after DPC sensitization. As for treatment: therapeutic diphenylcyclopropenone sensitization with weekly scalp DPC. Individual cDNA molecules received unique molecular identifiers in the library. TCRdb fed the RACE reads into MiXCR, producing one record per CDR3 protein. The data contain 80,000 to 95,000 distinct CDR3 sequences, 8% to 13% of them singletons. The CDR3 covers 13 residues. Trimming took off 1 base at V and 2 bases at J, with 6 bases between the two ends. Germline V lookup: CDR1 SQVTM, CDR2 ANQGSEA. There are many counts of this clonotype. Its antigen is still unknown.

The sequenced sample was whole blood, obtained in connection with sensitization to the hapten diphenylcyclopropenone (DPC). The origin of this receptor is a man between 40 and 49 years old with alopecia areata. Some clones in this sample may be carry-over from other donors' samples. The rearrangement links TRBV29-1 to TRBJ1-3; TRBD1 might be the D (6 bases). CDR3 residues: CSVEAGAGNTIYF. The CDR3 DNA sequence: TGCAGCGTTGAAGCAGGGGCTGGAAACACCATATATTTT.